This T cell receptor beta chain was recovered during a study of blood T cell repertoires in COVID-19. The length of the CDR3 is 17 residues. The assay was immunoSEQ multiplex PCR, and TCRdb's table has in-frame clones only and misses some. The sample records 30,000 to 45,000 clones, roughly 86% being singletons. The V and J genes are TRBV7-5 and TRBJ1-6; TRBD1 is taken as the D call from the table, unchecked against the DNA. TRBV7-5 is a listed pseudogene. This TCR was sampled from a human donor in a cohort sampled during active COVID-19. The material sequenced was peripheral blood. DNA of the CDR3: TGTGCCAGAAGCTCCCGGGACAGGAGCTCCTATAATTCACCCCTCCACTTT. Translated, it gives CARSSRDRSSYNSPLHF.